Listed below are T cell receptor beta chains from one sample, sequenced in a study of blood T cell repertoires in COVID-19. Sequencing used immunoSEQ multiplex PCR; TCRdb keeps in-frame clones, though not all of them. The table has tens of thousands of clones, roughly 84% seen once. Sequencing was carried out using peripheral blood. The source of these receptors is a human donor in a cohort sampled during active COVID-19. The CDR3 runs from the conserved cysteine through the conserved F or W. Each record gives: V gene, D gene, clone size, J gene, CDR3 DNA, CDR3 protein. A D gene is named only where the DNA matches it firmly. The size entry is marked missing in some rows and otherwise reads once, few, many or a size class.

TRBV15,TRBD2,NA,TRBJ2-5,TGTGCCACCAGCATTACGGGACTAGCGGGAACCATCCAAGAGACCCAGTACTTC,CATSITGLAGTIQETQYF
TRBV18,NA,few,TRBJ2-7,TGTGCCAGCTCACCGGGGCCAGACTACGAGCAGTACTTC,CASSPGPDYEQYF
TRBV6-2/TRBV6-3,NA,NA,TRBJ2-7,TGTGCCAGCAGTTATACAGGGTTTCCCTACGAGCAGTACTTC,CASSYTGFPYEQYF
TRBV10-3,TRBD1,NA,TRBJ1-1,TGTGCCATCAGACAGGGGGGAAGTTCTGAAGCTTTCTTT,CAIRQGGSSEAFF
TRBV7-9,TRBD1,NA,TRBJ2-1,TGTGCCAGCGGGGACAGGGACTACAATGAGCAGTTCTTC,CASGDRDYNEQFF
TRBV4-2,TRBD1,NA,TRBJ2-5,TGTGCCAGCAGCCATCAATCAGGGGGCCAAGAGACCCAGTACTTC,CASSHQSGGQETQYF
TRBV19,TRBD1,NA,TRBJ2-3,TGTGCCAGCAGGGGGACCAGCACAGATACGCAGTATTTT,CASRGTSTDTQYF
TRBV6-5,TRBD1,NA,TRBJ2-1,TGTGCCAGCAGTCTCCGGGACAGCTCCTACAATGAGCAGTTCTTC,CASSLRDSSYNEQFF
TRBV6-5,NA,NA,TRBJ2-2,TGTGCCGTGCGGCCAGTTAGCGGGGAGCTGTTTTTT,CAVRPVSGELFF
TRBV3-1/TRBV3-2,NA,NA,TRBJ2-5,TGTGCCAGCAGCCCAGGGGAGACCCAGTACTTC,CASSPGETQYF
TRBV2,NA,NA,TRBJ2-7,TGTGCCAGCAGTGTAGGGCAGGGGCCCTCCTACGAGCAGTACTTC,CASSVGQGPSYEQYF
TRBV7-8,NA,NA,TRBJ2-7,TGTGCCAGCAGCCACCGGGATCGTCTCTACGAGCAGTACTTC,CASSHRDRLYEQYF
TRBV5-1,NA,once,TRBJ2-1,TGCGCCAGCAGCTTTCAGGGGGGCTCCTACAATGAGCAGTTCTTC,CASSFQGGSYNEQFF
TRBV7-8,TRBD2,NA,TRBJ2-1,TGTGCCAGCAGCTTAGCGTCGGGACTAGCCCATGAGCAGTTCTTC,CASSLASGLAHEQFF
TRBV5-4,TRBD2,NA,TRBJ2-5,TGTGCCAGCAGCCGAAGGACTAGCGGGGAAGAGACCCAGTACTTC,CASSRRTSGEETQYF
TRBV5-4,TRBD2,NA,TRBJ2-3,TGTGCCAGCAGCTTGCCTAGCGGGGGCCCCTTGGGCTCGGATACGCAGTATTTT,CASSLPSGGPLGSDTQYF
TRBV11-2,NA,NA,TRBJ2-1,TGTGCCAGCAGCCTTAGGGGCGGACTACTACAACGCTCCTACAATGAGCAGTTCTTC,CASSLRGGLLQRSYNEQFF
TRBV5-1,TRBD1,NA,TRBJ2-7,TGCGCCAGCAGCTTGGGAGGGACAGGGGCCTACGAGCAGTACTTC,CASSLGGTGAYEQYF
TRBV6-5,TRBD1,NA,TRBJ1-2,TGTGCCAGCACCCGGACAGGGATTGTGTATGGCTACACCTTC,CASTRTGIVYGYTF
TRBV7-9,NA,NA,TRBJ2-5,TGTGCCAGCACCTTTTCCGTGACGGGGGGCGATCAAGAGACCCAGTACTTC,CASTFSVTGGDQETQYF
TRBV6-5,TRBD1,NA,TRBJ1-4,TGTGCCAGCAGTTACTTGAGGGGGCATAATGAAAAACTGTTTTTT,CASSYLRGHNEKLFF
TRBV6-5,NA,NA,TRBJ2-7,TGTGCCAGCAGTCGCGACAGGAGCTCCTACGAGCAGTACTTC,CASSRDRSSYEQYF
TRBV5-1,TRBD1,once,TRBJ2-3,TGCGCCAGCGCCCGCTCCGGGACAGGGGGCCTAGATACGCAGTATTTT,CASARSGTGGLDTQYF
TRBV7-8,NA,once,TRBJ1-5,TGTGCCAGCAGCTTAGACAGGGGCAATCAGCCCCAGCATTTT,CASSLDRGNQPQHF